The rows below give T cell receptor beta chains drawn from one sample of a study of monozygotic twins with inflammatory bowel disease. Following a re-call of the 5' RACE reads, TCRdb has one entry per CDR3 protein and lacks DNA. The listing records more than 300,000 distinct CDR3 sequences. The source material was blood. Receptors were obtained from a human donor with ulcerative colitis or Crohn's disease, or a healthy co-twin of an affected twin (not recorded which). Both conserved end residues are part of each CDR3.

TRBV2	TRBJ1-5	CASSAATGANQPQHF
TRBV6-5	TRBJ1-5	CASSSWTGKGSNSQPQHF
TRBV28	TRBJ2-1	CASSFVRTSAFLEQFF
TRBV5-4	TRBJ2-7	CASSFWSATGYLEQYF
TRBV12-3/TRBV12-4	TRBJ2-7	CASSFINTKGEQYF
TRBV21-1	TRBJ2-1	CASSKGLAGRKDFSNEQFF
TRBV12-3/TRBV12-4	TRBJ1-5	CASSFGSYQPQHF
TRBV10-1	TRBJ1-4	CASRPGPSEKLFF
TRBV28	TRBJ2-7	CASSSTVPYEQYF
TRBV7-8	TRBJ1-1	CASSFKFGGTEAFF
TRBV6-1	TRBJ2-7	CASSTLAVRDEQYF
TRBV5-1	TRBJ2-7	CASSLDSHYEQYF
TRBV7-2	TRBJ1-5	CASSLAVGSNQPQHF
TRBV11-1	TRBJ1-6	CASSLVFGSYSYNSPLHF
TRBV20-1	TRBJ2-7	CSARSGRFSYEQYF
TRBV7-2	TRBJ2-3	CASSLASGVSSTDTQYF
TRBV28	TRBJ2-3	CASSFVGRGGLADTQYF
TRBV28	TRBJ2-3	CASSLGGQRGYTQYF
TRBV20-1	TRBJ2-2	CSAKTSRRPTGELFF
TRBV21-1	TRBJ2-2	CASSHANTGELFF
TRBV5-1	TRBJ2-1	CASSPTHRTTNEQFF
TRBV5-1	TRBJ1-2	CASSLERTNYGYTF
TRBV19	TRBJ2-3	CASSIGRGSATDTQYF
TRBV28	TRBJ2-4	CASSLGGRADIQYF
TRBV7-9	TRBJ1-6	CASSLMGQAYLHF
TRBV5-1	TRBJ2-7	CASSLGGDRYDEQYF
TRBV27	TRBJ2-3	CASSLSISAFYTDTQYF
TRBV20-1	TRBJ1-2	CSPNRRSNYGYTF
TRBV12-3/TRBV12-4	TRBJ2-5	CASSPGLAGGATETQYF
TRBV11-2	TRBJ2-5	CASSPRTGHPQETQYF
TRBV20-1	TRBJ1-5	CSASDPGQRNQPQHF
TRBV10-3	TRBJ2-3	CAISRLAGGGDTQYF
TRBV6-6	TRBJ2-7	CATTWTETYEQYF
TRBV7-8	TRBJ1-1	CASSLGWGQNTEAFF
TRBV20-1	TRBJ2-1	CSAYSGRGNNEQFF
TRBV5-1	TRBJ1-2	CASSLTRQGGNGYTF